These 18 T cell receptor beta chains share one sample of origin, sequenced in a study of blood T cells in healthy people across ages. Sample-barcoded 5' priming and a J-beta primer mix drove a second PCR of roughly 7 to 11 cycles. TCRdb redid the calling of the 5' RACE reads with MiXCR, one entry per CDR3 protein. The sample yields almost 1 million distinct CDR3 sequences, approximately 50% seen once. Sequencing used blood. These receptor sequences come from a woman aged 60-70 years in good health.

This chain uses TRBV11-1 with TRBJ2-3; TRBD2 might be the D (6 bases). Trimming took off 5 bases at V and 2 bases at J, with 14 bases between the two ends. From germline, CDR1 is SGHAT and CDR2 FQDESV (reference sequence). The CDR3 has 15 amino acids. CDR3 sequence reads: CASSRNRGNTDTQYF. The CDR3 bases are TGTGCCAGCAGCCGCAACCGGGGGAACACAGATACGCAGTATTTT. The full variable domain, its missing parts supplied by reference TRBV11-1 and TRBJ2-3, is EAEVAQSPRYKITEKSQAVAFWCDPISGHATLYWYRQILGQGPELLVQFQDESVVDDSQLPKDRFSAERLKGVDSTLKIQPAELGDSAMYLCASSRNRGNTDTQYFGPGTRLTVL.

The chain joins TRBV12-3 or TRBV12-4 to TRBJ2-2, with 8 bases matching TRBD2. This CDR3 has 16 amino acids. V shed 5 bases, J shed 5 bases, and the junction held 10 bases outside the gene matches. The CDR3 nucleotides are TGTGCCAGCAGTCCCCGGGGGGGCGGTGGGACCGGGGAGCTGTTTTTT. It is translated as CASSPRGGGGTGELFF.

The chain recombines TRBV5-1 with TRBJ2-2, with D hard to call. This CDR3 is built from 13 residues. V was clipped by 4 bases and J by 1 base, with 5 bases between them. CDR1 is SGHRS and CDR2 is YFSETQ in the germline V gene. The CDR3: CASSPENTGELFF. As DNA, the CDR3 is TGCGCCAGCAGCCCGGAGAACACCGGGGAGCTGTTTTTT. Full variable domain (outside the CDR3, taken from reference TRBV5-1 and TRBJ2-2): KAGVTQTPRYLIKTRGQQVTLSCSPISGHRSVSWYQQTPGQGLQFLFEYFSETQRNKGNFPGRFSGRQFSNSRSEMNVSTLELGDSALYLCASSPENTGELFFGEGSRLTVL.

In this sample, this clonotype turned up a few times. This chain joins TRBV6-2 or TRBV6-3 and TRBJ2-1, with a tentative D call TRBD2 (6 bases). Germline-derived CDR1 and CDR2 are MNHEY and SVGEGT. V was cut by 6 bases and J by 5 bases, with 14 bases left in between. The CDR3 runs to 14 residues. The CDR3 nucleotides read TGTGCCAGCAGAAAAGGCGGGACCAACAATGAGCAGTTCTTC. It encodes CASRKGGTNNEQFF.

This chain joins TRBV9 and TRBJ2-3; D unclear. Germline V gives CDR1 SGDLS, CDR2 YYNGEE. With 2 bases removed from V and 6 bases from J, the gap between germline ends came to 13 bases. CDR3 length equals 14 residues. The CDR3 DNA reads TGTGCCAGCAGCGTGGACCCACAAGGCGATACGCAGTATTTT. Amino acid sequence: CASSVDPQGDTQYF.

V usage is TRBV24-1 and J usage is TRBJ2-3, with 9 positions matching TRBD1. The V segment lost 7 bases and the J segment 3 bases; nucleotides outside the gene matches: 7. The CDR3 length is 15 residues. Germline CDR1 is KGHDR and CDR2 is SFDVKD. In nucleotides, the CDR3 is TGTGCCACCAGACCCGGGACAGGGAGTACAGATACGCAGTATTTT. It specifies CATRPGTGSTDTQYF.

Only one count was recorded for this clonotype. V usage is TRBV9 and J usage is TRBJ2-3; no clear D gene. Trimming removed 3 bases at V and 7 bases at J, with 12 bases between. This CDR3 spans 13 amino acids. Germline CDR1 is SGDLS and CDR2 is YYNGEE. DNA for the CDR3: TGTGCCAGCAGCGGACGAGAGTTGTATACGCAGTATTTT. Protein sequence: CASSGRELYTQYF.

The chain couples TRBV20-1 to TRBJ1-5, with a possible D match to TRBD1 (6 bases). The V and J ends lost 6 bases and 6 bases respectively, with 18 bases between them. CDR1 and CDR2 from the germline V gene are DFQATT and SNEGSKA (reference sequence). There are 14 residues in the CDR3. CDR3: CSALRGAQGQPQHF. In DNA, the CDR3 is TGCAGTGCCCTACGGGGGGCGCAAGGTCAGCCCCAGCATTTT.

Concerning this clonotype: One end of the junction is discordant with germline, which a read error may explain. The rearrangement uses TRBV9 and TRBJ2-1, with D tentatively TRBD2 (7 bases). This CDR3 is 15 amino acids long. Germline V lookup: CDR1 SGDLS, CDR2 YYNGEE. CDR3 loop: CASSLRGGSYNERFF. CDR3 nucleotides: TGTGCCAGCAGCCTGAGGGGGGGCTCCTACAATGAGCGGTTCTTC.

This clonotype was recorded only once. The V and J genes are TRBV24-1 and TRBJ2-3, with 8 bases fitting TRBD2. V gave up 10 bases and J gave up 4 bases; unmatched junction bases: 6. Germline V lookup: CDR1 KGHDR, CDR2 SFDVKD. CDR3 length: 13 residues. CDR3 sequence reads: CATGTRRPDTQYF. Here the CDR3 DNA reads TGTGCCACAGGGACTAGGAGACCAGATACGCAGTATTTT.

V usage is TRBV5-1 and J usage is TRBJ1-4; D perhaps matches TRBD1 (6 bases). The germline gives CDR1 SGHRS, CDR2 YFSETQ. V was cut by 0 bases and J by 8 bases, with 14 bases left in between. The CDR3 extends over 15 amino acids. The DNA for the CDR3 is TGCGCCAGCAGCTTGGCCGGGGGGCCGGAGGAAAAACTGTTTTTT. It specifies CASSLAGGPEEKLFF.

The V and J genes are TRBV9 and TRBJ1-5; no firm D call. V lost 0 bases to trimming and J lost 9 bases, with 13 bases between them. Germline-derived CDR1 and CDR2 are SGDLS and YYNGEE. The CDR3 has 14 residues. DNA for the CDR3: TGTGCCAGCAGCGTAGACGATGGTTTTTGGCCCCAGCATTTT. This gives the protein CASSVDDGFWPQHF. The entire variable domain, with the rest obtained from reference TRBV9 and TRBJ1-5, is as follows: DSGVTQTPKHLITATGQRVTLRCSPRSGDLSVYWYQQSLDQGLQFLIQYYNGEERAKGNILERFSAQQFPDLHSELNLSSLELGDSALYFCASSVDDGFWPQHFGDGTRLSIL.

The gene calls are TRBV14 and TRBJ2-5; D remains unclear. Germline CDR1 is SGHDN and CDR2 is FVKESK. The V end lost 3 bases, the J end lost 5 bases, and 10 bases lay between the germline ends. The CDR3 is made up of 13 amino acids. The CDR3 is CASSQVPRETQYF. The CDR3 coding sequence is TGTGCCAGCAGCCAGGTCCCCCGGGAGACCCAGTACTTC.

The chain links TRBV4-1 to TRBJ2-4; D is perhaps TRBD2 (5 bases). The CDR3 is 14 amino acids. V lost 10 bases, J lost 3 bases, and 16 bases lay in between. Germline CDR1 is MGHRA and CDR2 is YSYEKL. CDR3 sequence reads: CATQDSLGKNIQYF. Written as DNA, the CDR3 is TGCGCCACCCAGGACTCCTTAGGCAAAAACATTCAGTACTTC.

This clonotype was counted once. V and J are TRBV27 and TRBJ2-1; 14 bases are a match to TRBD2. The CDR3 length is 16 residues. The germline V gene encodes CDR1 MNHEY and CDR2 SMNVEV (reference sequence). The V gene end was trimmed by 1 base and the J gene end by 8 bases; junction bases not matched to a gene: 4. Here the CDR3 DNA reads TGTGCCAGCAGTTTATGGGGACTAGCGGGAGTTGATGAGCAGTTCTTC. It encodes CASSLWGLAGVDEQFF.

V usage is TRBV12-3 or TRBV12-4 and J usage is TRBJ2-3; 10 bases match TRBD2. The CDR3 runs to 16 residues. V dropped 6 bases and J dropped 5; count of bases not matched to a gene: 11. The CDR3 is CASSLPASGSGDTQYF. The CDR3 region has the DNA TGTGCCAGCAGCCTACCCGCTAGCGGGAGTGGAGATACGCAGTATTTT.

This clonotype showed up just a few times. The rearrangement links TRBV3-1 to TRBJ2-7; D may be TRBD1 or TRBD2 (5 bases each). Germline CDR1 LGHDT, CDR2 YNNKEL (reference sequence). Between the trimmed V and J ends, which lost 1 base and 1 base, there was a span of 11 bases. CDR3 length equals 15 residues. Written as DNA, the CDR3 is TGTGCCAGCAGCCAAGGGGGACGATCATCCTACGAGCAGTACTTC. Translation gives CASSQGGRSSYEQYF.

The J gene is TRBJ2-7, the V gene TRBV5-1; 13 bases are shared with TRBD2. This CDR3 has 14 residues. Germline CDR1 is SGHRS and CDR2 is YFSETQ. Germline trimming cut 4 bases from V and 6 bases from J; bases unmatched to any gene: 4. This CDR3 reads CASSGGLAGAEQYF. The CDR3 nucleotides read TGCGCCAGCAGCGGAGGACTAGCGGGAGCCGAGCAGTACTTC. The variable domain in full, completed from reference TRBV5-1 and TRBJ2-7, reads KAGVTQTPRYLIKTRGQQVTLSCSPISGHRSVSWYQQTPGQGLQFLFEYFSETQRNKGNFPGRFSGRQFSNSRSEMNVSTLELGDSALYLCASSGGLAGAEQYFGPGTRLTVT.